This T cell receptor beta chain was sequenced for a study of blood T cell repertoires in COVID-19. Study-level background: Donors in the United States, Italy and Spain gave samples during acute or convalescent COVID-19. PBMCs, B-cell-depleted T cells, or T cells were the source of the cDNA or gDNA that made up the material.

In the study's own analysis: Quantification of nucleated cells was approximated via reference gene primer amplification. The repertoire was sequenced with immunoSEQ multiplex PCR; TCRdb's copy has only in-frame clones and lacks some. V and J calls and clone size come straight from that table; D and trimming were deduced from the DNA. The sample holds 110,000 to 150,000 clones, roughly 84% seen once. The CDR3 spans 15 residues. The V gene lost 6 bases and the J gene lost 1 base, with 15 bases spanning the gap. From germline, CDR1 is MNHEY and CDR2 SVGAGI. The specimen was peripheral blood. The rearrangement uses TRBV6-5 and TRBJ1-1; D not certain. The sequence was collected from a man aged 60 to 69 with active or convalescent COVID-19. CDR3 sequence reads: CASRGLSEGNTEAFF. CDR3 DNA sequence: TGTGCCAGCAGGGGCTTGTCGGAGGGGAACACTGAAGCTTTCTTT.